Listed here is a single TCR beta chain. What it binds is not known. This sample was taken from a study of shared clonotypes between healthy human individuals. In the sorted-subset replicate PCRs, 150 to 200 ng DNA, roughly 29,000 T cell genomes, was used. Measured with immunoSEQ multiplex PCR; TCRdb has only the in-frame clones, and not every one. The sample shows some 2 million clones, 85% to 95% of them seen only once. This CDR3 contains 14 residues. V shed 6 bases and J shed 6 bases, with 18 bases lying between them. CDR1 and CDR2 from the germline V gene are SGHDN and FVKESK. The donors, healthy adults who were HIV-negative, had experienced no recent acute infections or vaccinations. Overall study findings and caveats: Several donors shared approximately 5% of their naive CD4 clonotypes. As a rule, naive subsets had a larger estimated richness than memory subsets.

The V and J genes are TRBV14 and TRBJ2-7, with D hard to call. The receptor's source is a man aged 18 to 30 in good health. Sequenced material: naive CD4+ T cells sorted from blood. The subset is: CD45RA+ positively selected. The CDR3 DNA is TGTGCCAGCAGTCGGAGCTCGGTAATAGGCGAGCAGTACTTC. Its translation: CASSRSSVIGEQYF.